The present T cell receptor beta chain was sequenced within a study of T cell repertoires in cytomegalovirus infection. A single record per CDR3 protein comes from TCRdb applying MiXCR to the reads. The sample consists of 600,000 to 700,000 distinct CDR3 sequences, 30% to 40% of them appearing once. In its sample, this clonotype was seen a few times. Its antigen is currently unknown. CDR3 length: 14 residues. V trimming: 8 bases; J trimming: 3 bases; junction bases outside the gene matches: 3. Germline CDR1 and CDR2: SGHTA and FQGNSA. The rearrangement links TRBV7-2 to TRBJ2-1, with 11 bases matching TRBD2. This TCR derives from a human donor in good health (CMV status not recorded). Some clones in this sample may be carry-over from other donors' samples. The specimen was cultured PBMCs, collected from culture after CMV antigen stimulation. The CDR3 DNA sequence: TGTGCCAGCCTAGCGGGAGGAAACTACAATGAGCAGTTCTTC. Translated: CASLAGGNYNEQFF.